This TCR beta chain emerged from a study of control samples from healthy donors and cancer patients. Profiled with immunoSEQ multiplex PCR; TCRdb holds only in-frame clones, not every one. Of approximately 37,000 clones in the sample, 92% were seen once. The CDR3 sequence is 16 residues long. In germline, CDR1 is SGDLS, CDR2 YYNGEE. The V and J ends lost 0 bases and 1 base respectively, with 13 bases between them. This sequence was found in a woman aged 45-65 years in good health. Sequencing was done on a sample of blood. V gene TRBV9 combines with J gene TRBJ1-1, with D possibly TRBD1 on 5 matching bases. The CDR3 DNA reads as TGTGCCAGCAGCGTAGGTGTGGCAGGGCGGAACACTGAAGCTTTCTTT. It yields the protein CASSVGVAGRNTEAFF.